The 20 T cell receptor beta chains reported below all come from one sample, sequenced in a study of cytomegalovirus exposure and HLA in healthy donors. Primers for the PCR totalled 60 Vbeta and 13 Jbeta. Produced via immunoSEQ multiplex PCR; TCRdb's table is partial and in-frame only. Of roughly 200,000 clones listed, about four fifths are singletons. The material sequenced was PBMCs. The source is a female donor in good health and CMV-seronegative.

The chain carries TRBV30 and TRBJ1-6; 10 positions agree with TRBD1. The CDR3 has 14 amino acids. Germline trimming cut 1 base from V and 6 bases from J; bases unmatched to any gene: 0. Per the germline V gene, CDR1 is GTSNPN and CDR2 is SVGIG (reference sequence). The CDR3 DNA sequence: TGTGCCTGGAGTGGGGACAGGGGTAATTCACCCCTCCACTTT. Translating it yields CAWSGDRGNSPLHF.

The V and J genes are TRBV4-3 and TRBJ2-7; TRBD2 agrees at 11 bases. The length of the CDR3 is 15 residues. Trimming removed 4 bases from V and 4 bases from J; junction bases left unmatched: 6. The germline V gene encodes CDR1 LGHNA and CDR2 YSLEER. For the CDR3, the DNA is TGCGCCAGCAGCCCCATGACTAGCGGGACTTACGAGCAGTACTTC. It yields the protein CASSPMTSGTYEQYF.

V gene TRBV10-3 combines with J gene TRBJ2-1, with 10 bases that match TRBD2. This CDR3 has 16 amino acids. The V gene end was trimmed by 5 bases and the J gene end by 6 bases; junction bases not matched to a gene: 10. Germline lookup yields CDR1 ENHRY and CDR2 SYGVKD. CDR3 nucleotides: TGTGCCATCAGTAGCCCCCTAGCGGGAGAGGGCAATGAGCAGTTCTTC. As protein: CAISSPLAGEGNEQFF.

The CDR3 sequence is CASSLGQDSPLHF. The CDR3 DNA reads as TGCGCCAGCAGCTTGGGACAGGACTCACCCCTCCACTTT. The chain combines TRBV5-1 with TRBJ1-6, with D maybe TRBD1 (6 bases). The CDR3 has 13 residues. V was cut by 0 bases and J by 10 bases, with 8 bases left in between. Germline V gives CDR1 SGHRS, CDR2 YFSETQ. Combining the CDR3 with reference TRBV5-1 and TRBJ1-6 gives the whole variable domain KAGVTQTPRYLIKTRGQQVTLSCSPISGHRSVSWYQQTPGQGLQFLFEYFSETQRNKGNFPGRFSGRQFSNSRSEMNVSTLELGDSALYLCASSLGQDSPLHFGNGTRLTVT.

The rearrangement links TRBV5-4 to TRBJ2-1; D might be TRBD1 (5 bases). Germline V CDR1 and CDR2: SGHNT, YYREEE (reference sequence). The ends were cut back, 3 bases at V and 7 bases at J, with 26 bases in the middle. The CDR3 spans 18 residues. The CDR3 loop reads CASSYNPGRPPSGNEQFF. The CDR3 DNA sequence: TGTGCCAGCAGCTACAACCCTGGGCGGCCTCCTTCAGGGAATGAGCAGTTCTTC.

The gene calls are TRBV7-9 and TRBJ2-7, with 11 bases that match TRBD1. V was clipped by 0 bases and J by 4 bases; unmatched bases: 11. CDR3 length equals 18 residues. Germline V gene lookup returns CDR1 SEHNR and CDR2 FQNEAQ (reference sequence). The CDR3 is CASSLASDGTGGSYEQYF. The CDR3 DNA sequence: TGTGCCAGCAGCTTAGCATCGGATGGGACAGGGGGGTCGTACGAGCAGTACTTC. The full variable domain, with the rest looked up from reference TRBV7-9 and TRBJ2-7, is DTGVSQNPRHKITKRGQNVTFRCDPISEHNRLYWYRQTLGQGPEFLTYFQNEAQLEKSRLLSDRFSAERPKGSFSTLEIQRTEQGDSAMYLCASSLASDGTGGSYEQYFGPGTRLTVT.

The chain couples TRBV11-3 to TRBJ2-3, with 10 bases identical to TRBD2. After removal of 5 bases from V and 3 bases from J, the junction contained 5 bases not matched to a gene. The CDR3 loop spans 15 amino acids. Germline CDR1 SGHNT, CDR2 YENEEA. In nucleotides, the CDR3 is TGTGCCAGCAGCAGCATGGGACTAGCGACAGATACGCAGTATTTT. Protein sequence: CASSSMGLATDTQYF.

The V call is TRBV5-1, the J call TRBJ1-1; no firm D call. Trimming cost V 0 bases and J 4 bases, with 7 bases left between them. Germline lookup yields CDR1 SGHRS and CDR2 YFSETQ. The CDR3 length is 13 residues. The CDR3 region has the DNA TGCGCCAGCAGCTTGGGCGGGATCACTGAAGCTTTCTTT. This encodes CASSLGGITEAFF.

The chain joins TRBV30 to TRBJ2-7; TRBD1 is a possible D gene (6 bases). CDR3 length equals 11 residues. Germline CDR1 is GTSNPN and CDR2 is SVGIG (reference sequence). V lost 4 bases to trimming and J lost 8 bases, with 12 bases between them. CDR3 sequence (DNA): TGTGCCTGGACTTATCAGGGGAAGCAGTACTTC. This codes for CAWTYQGKQYF.

This rearrangement joins TRBV6-1 to TRBJ1-5; D ambiguous. The V and J ends lost 3 bases and 5 bases respectively, with 8 bases between them. The CDR3 is 13 residues long. Germline V lookup: CDR1 MNHNS, CDR2 SASEGT. The CDR3 protein is CASSDGEDQPQHF. The CDR3, as DNA: TGTGCCAGCAGTGATGGAGAGGATCAGCCCCAGCATTTT.

This rearrangement joins TRBV2 to TRBJ1-1; D might be TRBD1 (6 bases). V was pared by 5 bases and J by 1 base, with 14 bases between. The CDR3 consists of 15 residues. CDR1 is SNHLY and CDR2 is FYNNEI in the germline V gene. CDR3 in DNA: TGTGCCAGCAGTCCAGGGGTAGTTGCGAACACTGAAGCTTTCTTT. It is translated as CASSPGVVANTEAFF.

This chain's CDR3 is CAWASSVAYEQYF. CDR3 DNA sequence: TGTGCCTGGGCCTCTAGCGTTGCCTACGAGCAGTACTTC. This chain links TRBV30 with TRBJ2-7, with D perhaps TRBD2 (6 bases). This CDR3 contains 13 residues. V was cut by 5 bases and J by 2 bases, with 13 bases left in between. Germline V gives CDR1 GTSNPN, CDR2 SVGIG (reference sequence). The whole variable domain, filled in from reference TRBV30 and TRBJ2-7, reads SQTIHQWPATLVQPVGSPLSLECTVEGTSNPNLYWYRQAAGRGLQLLFYSVGIGQISSEVPQNLSASRPQDRQFILSSKKLLLSDSGFYLCAWASSVAYEQYFGPGTRLTVT.

This sequence joins TRBV7-2 and TRBJ2-2, with TRBD2 as a possible D gene (6 bases). Trimming took off 1 base at V and 4 bases at J, with 7 bases between the two ends. This CDR3 has 14 amino acids. The germline V gene has CDR1 SGHTA and CDR2 FQGNSA. CDR3 sequence: CASSLVGGTGELFF. CDR3 DNA: TGTGCCAGCAGCTTAGTCGGGGGCACCGGGGAGCTGTTTTTT.

The chain carries TRBV6-1 and TRBJ2-1, with TRBD2 matching over 8 bases. Germline V gene sequence: CDR1 MNHNS, CDR2 SASEGT. After removal of 1 base from V and 8 bases from J, the junction contained 7 bases not matched to a gene. This CDR3 spans 15 amino acids. The CDR3 sequence: CASSEGGRGAHEQFF. The CDR3 coding sequence is TGTGCCAGCAGTGAAGGGGGGCGGGGGGCCCATGAGCAGTTCTTC.

This chain connects TRBV11-3 to TRBJ2-7; TRBD1 matches 7 bases. The CDR3 has 16 amino acids. The germline CDR1 and CDR2 sequences are SGHNT and YENEEA. Germline trimming cut 0 bases from V and 2 bases from J; bases unmatched to any gene: 7. CDR3 region: CASSLESTGEPYEQYF. For the CDR3, the DNA is TGTGCCAGCAGCTTAGAGTCAACAGGGGAGCCCTACGAGCAGTACTTC. Together with reference TRBV11-3 and TRBJ2-7, the CDR3 gives the full variable domain: EAGVVQSPRYKIIEKKQPVAFWCNPISGHNTLYWYLQNLGQGPELLIRYENEEAVDDSQLPKDRFSAERLKGVDSTLKIQPAELGDSAVYLCASSLESTGEPYEQYFGPGTRLTVT.

This rearrangement joins TRBV4-1 to TRBJ2-5; D call uncertain. The ends were cut back, 3 bases at V and 7 bases at J, with 9 bases in the middle. The length of the CDR3 is 12 residues. Germline V gene data show CDR1 as MGHRA and CDR2 as YSYEKL. DNA for the CDR3: TGCGCCAGCAGCCAGTCCCCGGGGACCCAGTACTTC. It codes for CASSQSPGTQYF.

The chain uses TRBV20-1 and TRBJ2-5; 7 positions agree with TRBD1. The J call may be incorrect, as the DNA end agrees better with TRBJ2-7. There are 11 residues in the CDR3. Per germline, CDR1 DFQATT and CDR2 SNEGSKA (reference sequence). The CDR3 DNA follows: TGCAGTGCCGACAGGGCCTACGAGCAGTACTTC. This gives the protein CSADRAYEQYF.

In nucleotides, the CDR3 is TGTGCCAGCAGCGTATCGGGAGGGCCTTATGAGACCCAGTACTTC. Residues: CASSVSGGPYETQYF. The genes are TRBV7-3 and TRBJ2-5; 8 positions match TRBD2. Trimming cost V 5 bases and J 5 bases; bases outside gene matches: 10. Per the germline V gene, CDR1 is SGHTA and CDR2 is FQGTGA. The CDR3 has 15 amino acids.

CDR3 amino acids: CASSPRTSGSGFGETQYF. The DNA of the CDR3 is TGTGCCAGCAGCCCTAGGACTAGCGGGAGCGGTTTTGGAGAGACCCAGTACTTC. The V and J genes are TRBV28 and TRBJ2-5; 13 positions agree with TRBD2. V shed 6 bases, J shed 4 bases, and the junction held 14 bases outside the gene matches. CDR1 is MDHEN, CDR2 SYDVKM, per germline. This CDR3 has 18 amino acids.

The chain is built from TRBV28 and TRBJ1-4; D not resolved. CDR3 size: 16 residues. The germline V gene has CDR1 MDHEN and CDR2 SYDVKM. The ends were cut back, 1 base at V and 2 bases at J, with 11 bases in the middle. Written as DNA, the CDR3 is TGTGCCAGCAGTTTATCCGGGTCGTGGACTAATGAAAAACTGTTTTTT. It yields the protein CASSLSGSWTNEKLFF.